This T cell receptor beta chain was sequenced in a study of T-cell reconstitution after alpha-beta-depleted transplantation in children (dated by TCRdb to 2015 to 2016). Describing the broader study: Using TCR repertoire profiling, the study quantitatively followed how T-cell immune reconstitution unfolded in children after TCRalphabeta/CD19-depleted allogeneic hematopoietic cell transplantation.

Libraries were prepared through PCR. The instrument given in TCRdb is Illumina HiSeq 2500. TCR libraries were prepared with molecular barcoding, using unique molecular identifiers to normalize TCRbeta repertoire quantification. Using fastp at Q25 and MiXCR, TCRdb reprocessed the public reads and kept productive beta chains. Rows with a matching CDR3 protein are joined into one entry that keeps the most common DNA and genes. The sample yields about 230,000 distinct CDR3 sequences; over 9.5% were counted once. The biggest ten clones account for approximately 5% of the sample. This clonotype has at least ten counts. Its target antigen remains unknown. No much larger clone exists at a distance of one base, and base qualities are not known. Taken from cysteine to phenylalanine, the CDR3 has 15 residues. Only the CDR3 DNA is retained, 45 bases long and in frame from the first base. For this chain, trimming is 1 base at the V end and 4 bases at the J end, and the number of junction bases without a gene match is 5. The germline V gene supplies CDR1 SGHTA and CDR2 FQGNSA.

This TCR came from a human donor who donated a stem cell graft to a child with SCID. The sequence is built from TRBV7-2 and TRBJ2-3; 7 middle bases align to TRBD1. The source was PBMCs from the stem cell graft donor, collected from the stem cell graft. The DNA is TGTGCCAGCAGCTTAGTCAGGGGGTCAGCAGATACGCAGTATTTT. The resulting protein is CASSLVRGSADTQYF.